The entry below gives a single TCR beta chain sequence along with its context. The antigen remains unidentified. This sample is drawn from a study of long-term antiretroviral therapy in people with HIV. Overall study context: The study's earliest collections predate the 2015 immediate-ART recommendation by about a decade.

General study findings and limits: Patients on ART gained diversity, which nonetheless stayed below transplant donor controls. Specimens of blood were obtained during about 2003 to 2017, possibly under older ART regimens. Regardless of time point, clones expanded before ART dominated the repertoire.

The assay used was immunoSEQ (version v3.0), run at survey level. Some clones are missing from TCRdb's copy, which holds only in-frame ones; the method was immunoSEQ multiplex PCR. The sample includes 20,000 to 25,000 clones, 84% of them seen just once. The CDR3 extends over 14 amino acids. The V and J ends lost 3 bases and 0 bases respectively, with 6 bases between them. CDR1 is MNHNS and CDR2 is SASEGT in the germline V gene. The sequenced sample was unsorted PBMCs, obtained 1.9 years after starting antiretroviral therapy. The chain is built from TRBV6-1 and TRBJ2-4; D is uncertain. The source is a woman aged 45-60 years with HIV. This CDR3 reads CASSESGAKNIQYF. The CDR3 DNA reads TGTGCCAGCAGTGAGTCCGGAGCCAAAAACATTCAGTACTTC.